Below are 2 T cell receptor beta chains sequenced from a single sample in a study of T cell changes during pregnancy in multiple sclerosis (dated by TCRdb to about 2019). Library preparation employed the immunoSEQ multiplex PCR assay. Imported from immuneACCESS, the table was reduced by TCRdb to in-frame sequences with V and J called. These copies leave out some clones; in studies compared against another copy, an unresolved V gene accounts for under half, and the cause of the remainder is not known. This sample gives approximately 31,000 clones in total; around 89% of them show up just once. Together, the top ten hold about 6.4% of the sample. Sample: CD8+ T cells from peripheral blood mononuclear cells, taken in the second trimester of pregnancy. The receptors were sampled from a female donor with multiple sclerosis, enrolled in a pregnancy study.

This chain uses TRBV5-4 with TRBJ2-3; 9 bases fit TRBD2. The CDR3 is made up of 14 amino acids. V shed 7 bases and J 1 base; nucleotides not matched to a gene: 4. Per germline, CDR1 SGHNT and CDR2 YYREEE (reference sequence). In nucleotides, the CDR3 is TGTGCCAGCTACCAGCGGGAGGGCACAGATACGCAGTATTTT. Protein: CASYQREGTDTQYF.

This chain uses TRBV27 with TRBJ2-5, with D possibly being TRBD2 (5 bases). The J call may be in error: the DNA end matches TRBJ2-7 better. The germline gives CDR1 MNHEY, CDR2 SMNVEV (reference sequence). This CDR3 region has 13 residues. CDR3 in DNA: TGTGCCAGCAGTTTTTCTAGCAGCTACGAGCAGTACTTC. This encodes CASSFSSSYEQYF.